This TCR beta chain is from a study of neurological immune-mediated disorders. Concerning this clonotype: No antigen is known for it.

TCRdb called the 5' RACE reads again in MiXCR, with one record for every CDR3 protein. The sample consists of roughly 50,000 distinct CDR3 sequences, over 9.5% of them appearing once. The germline V and J ends were trimmed by 5 bases and 4 bases, with 11 bases remaining between them. This CDR3 region has 14 residues. Germline CDR1 and CDR2: SEHNR and FQNEAQ (reference sequence). Findings and limits, study-wide: None of the CDR3 amino acid sequences of expanded clones were shared across subjects, and this suggested private repertoires in all groups.

This chain joins TRBV7-9 and TRBJ2-2; D is unclear. This receptor was obtained from an older woman with HTLV-1-associated myelopathy (HAM/TSP). Sequencing input: PBMCs. CDR3 sequence: CASSLGQVTGELFF. The CDR3 coding sequence is TGTGCCAGCAGCCTCGGGCAGGTCACCGGGGAGCTGTTTTTT.